These 29 T cell receptor beta chains originate from one sample sequenced in a study of early T cells in non-severe SARS-CoV-2 infection. TCRdb reprocessed the 5' RACE reads via MiXCR and lists one record per CDR3 protein. The table shows 55,000 to 65,000 distinct CDR3 sequences, with 12% occurring only once. The sequencing sample was made of whole blood. The source is an adult who was a healthcare worker with PCR-confirmed SARS-CoV-2 infection or an uninfected control (not recorded which).

The chain employs TRBV18 and TRBJ2-1; 11 nucleotides line up with TRBD2. CDR1 is KGHSH, CDR2 LQKENI, per germline. The CDR3 has 16 residues. V shed 3 bases and J 5 bases; nucleotides not matched to a gene: 6. The CDR3 here is CASSPKLAGGNNEQFF. The CDR3 region has the DNA TGTGCCAGCTCACCGAAATTAGCGGGAGGGAACAATGAGCAGTTCTTC.

This clonotype has a handful of counts. The V call is TRBV29-1, the J call TRBJ1-2; 8 bases line up with TRBD1. Germline CDR1 is SQVTM and CDR2 is ANQGSEA. The CDR3 loop spans 15 amino acids. The V and J ends lost 0 bases and 6 bases, in that order; junction bases with no gene match: 9. In nucleotides, the CDR3 is TGCAGCGTTGAAGATCCCAGGGGGCGATCACATGGCTACACCTTC. This encodes CSVEDPRGRSHGYTF.

This clonotype showed up many times. J is TRBJ2-6 and V is TRBV7-2; TRBD2 might be the D (5 bases). Trimming shortened V by 4 bases and J by 3 bases, and 10 bases separated the two germline ends. The CDR3 is made up of 15 amino acids. CDR1 and CDR2 (germline): SGHTA, FQGNSA. The CDR3 is CASSYGGDGANVLTF. DNA of the CDR3: TGTGCCAGCAGCTACGGAGGTGATGGGGCCAACGTCCTGACTTTC.

This clonotype was detected only a few times. This chain uses TRBV5-1 with TRBJ2-6; tentative D call: TRBD1 (6 bases). The CDR3 sequence is 15 residues long. The V gene's germline CDR1 is SGHRS and CDR2 YFSETQ. The V gene lost 3 bases and the J gene lost 1 base, with 8 bases spanning the gap. The CDR3 loop is CASSSGQSGANVLTF. In DNA form, the CDR3 reads TGCGCCAGCAGCTCAGGACAGTCTGGGGCCAACGTCCTGACTTTC.

The sample holds a few counts of this clonotype. The chain recombines TRBV2 with TRBJ2-3, with 13 bases identical to TRBD2. V lost 5 bases to trimming and J lost 5 bases; unmatched junction nucleotides: 7. CDR3 length: 16 amino acids. Germline CDR1 is SNHLY and CDR2 is FYNNEI. The CDR3 DNA follows: TGTGCCAGCAGTTTGGGACTAGCGGGGCTAGGAGATACGCAGTATTTT. This sequence encodes CASSLGLAGLGDTQYF.

This clonotype was seen ten or more times. This sequence joins TRBV7-3 and TRBJ2-3; 11 bases align to TRBD2. The CDR3 runs to 16 residues. V dropped 5 bases and J dropped 6; count of bases not matched to a gene: 10. Germline assignment: CDR1 SGHTA and CDR2 FQGTGA. CDR3 DNA: TGTGCCAGCAGCCCTACTAGCGGGAGCCGTGGGGATACGCAGTATTTT. Encoded protein: CASSPTSGSRGDTQYF.

This clonotype came up many times. The gene calls are TRBV28 and TRBJ2-7; 12 bases are a match to TRBD2. Germline CDR1 and CDR2: MDHEN and SYDVKM. CDR3 length: 16 amino acids. V was pared by 5 bases and J by 3 bases, with 8 bases of the junction left unmatched. CDR3 residues: CASSPMTSGGHYEQYF. CDR3 DNA: TGTGCCAGCAGTCCGATGACTAGCGGGGGCCACTACGAGCAGTACTTC.

The rearrangement joins TRBV10-1 to TRBJ2-1; maybe TRBD1 (6 bases). This CDR3 has 13 residues. Germline V gene sequence: CDR1 WNHNN, CDR2 SYGVQD (reference sequence). The V gene lost 4 bases and the J gene lost 2 bases, with 6 bases spanning the gap. CDR3 sequence: CASSGGPYNEQFF. The CDR3 region has the DNA TGCGCCAGCAGTGGGGGGCCCTACAATGAGCAGTTCTTC.

By sample fraction, this clonotype is medium-sized. The chain links TRBV5-1 to TRBJ2-5; D tentatively fits TRBD1 or TRBD2 (5 bases each). With 0 bases removed from V and 4 bases from J, the gap between germline ends came to 10 bases. In germline, CDR1 is SGHRS, CDR2 YFSETQ. This CDR3 is built from 14 residues. For the CDR3, the DNA is TGCGCCAGCAGCTTGGTGCCAGGGAGAGAGACCCAGTACTTC. This codes for CASSLVPGRETQYF.

In this sample, this clonotype turned up many times. V usage is TRBV6-2 or TRBV6-3 and J usage is TRBJ1-2, with a possible D match to TRBD1 (5 bases). V shed 6 bases and J shed 2 bases, with 13 bases lying between them. The germline CDR1 and CDR2 sequences are MNHEY and SVGEGT. The CDR3 has 14 amino acids. Here the CDR3 reads CASSYGQANYGYTF. CDR3 coding DNA: TGTGCCAGCAGCTACGGACAAGCCAACTATGGCTACACCTTC.

The chain is built from TRBV5-1 and TRBJ1-1, with TRBD1 as a possible D gene (6 bases). From germline, CDR1 is SGHRS and CDR2 YFSETQ. The CDR3 loop spans 14 amino acids. V was cut by 0 bases and J by 4 bases, with 10 bases left in between. The CDR3, as DNA: TGCGCCAGCAGCTTGGTGGGGGCTCGCACTGAAGCTTTCTTT. Protein: CASSLVGARTEAFF. The full variable domain, its missing parts supplied by reference TRBV5-1 and TRBJ1-1, is KAGVTQTPRYLIKTRGQQVTLSCSPISGHRSVSWYQQTPGQGLQFLFEYFSETQRNKGNFPGRFSGRQFSNSRSEMNVSTLELGDSALYLCASSLVGARTEAFFGQGTRLTVV.

The J gene is TRBJ2-1, the V gene TRBV24-1; a weak D match, TRBD1 (5 bases). Germline loops: CDR1 KGHDR, CDR2 SFDVKD. This CDR3 comprises 15 residues. V lost 0 bases, J lost 5 bases, and 10 bases lay in between. CDR3 nucleotide sequence: TGTGCCACCAGTGATTTGTACAGGCTGAACAATGAGCAGTTCTTC. Translated: CATSDLYRLNNEQFF.

This clonotype showed up many times. The V call is TRBV9, the J call TRBJ2-7; D is perhaps TRBD1 or TRBD2 (6 bases each). Germline V gene lookup returns CDR1 SGDLS and CDR2 YYNGEE. This CDR3 comprises 13 residues. V gave up 2 bases and J gave up 5 bases, with 11 bases separating them. CDR3 sequence reads: CASSVGRDNEQYF. CDR3 sequence (DNA): TGTGCCAGCAGCGTTGGGCGGGACAACGAGCAGTACTTC.

This clonotype was seen at least ten times. This chain links TRBV7-6 with TRBJ2-1; 8 bases match TRBD2. The V segment lost 5 bases and the J segment 5 bases; nucleotides outside the gene matches: 11. The germline V gene encodes CDR1 SGHVS and CDR2 FNYEAQ. CDR3 size: 16 residues. The CDR3 sequence: CASSLVTGGNHNEQFF. The CDR3 coding sequence is TGTGCCAGCAGCCTCGTTACGGGAGGGAACCACAATGAGCAGTTCTTC.

V is TRBV29-1 and J is TRBJ2-1; no firm D call. The CDR3 has 12 amino acids. The germline gives CDR1 SQVTM, CDR2 ANQGSEA. Trimming took off 2 bases at V and 8 bases at J, with 10 bases between the two ends. The CDR3 reads CSVERGRDEQFF. CDR3 nucleotides: TGCAGCGTTGAAAGAGGACGGGATGAGCAGTTCTTC.

This clonotype has only a few counts. The rearrangement links TRBV3-1 to TRBJ1-5, with D uncertain. CDR3 length: 14 amino acids. V was shortened by 1 base and J by 7 bases, with 11 bases between the two germline ends. From germline, CDR1 is LGHDT and CDR2 YNNKEL (reference sequence). In DNA form, the CDR3 reads TGTGCCAGCAGCCAAGGGGGAGACGGACAGCCCCAGCATTTT. As protein: CASSQGGDGQPQHF.

V usage is TRBV20-1 and J usage is TRBJ2-1, with 7 bases identical to TRBD2. Germline V CDR1 and CDR2: DFQATT, SNEGSKA (reference sequence). Trimming at V came to 3 bases and at J to 0 bases, leaving 2 bases not matched to a gene. This CDR3 is 14 amino acids long. The chain's CDR3 is CSASRGSSYNEQFF. The CDR3 nucleotides are TGCAGTGCTAGTCGCGGGAGCTCCTACAATGAGCAGTTCTTC.

In this sample, this clonotype turned up many times. The V gene is TRBV7-9, the J gene TRBJ2-6, with 7 bases matching TRBD1. This CDR3 is 15 amino acids long. Germline CDR1 SEHNR, CDR2 FQNEAQ (reference sequence). V gave up 5 bases and J gave up 1 base; unmatched junction bases: 2. The CDR3 region has the DNA TGTGCCAGCAGCCCGACAGGGTCTGGGGCCAACGTCCTGACTTTC. Protein: CASSPTGSGANVLTF. Combining the CDR3 with reference TRBV7-9 and TRBJ2-6 gives the whole variable domain DTGVSQNPRHKITKRGQNVTFRCDPISEHNRLYWYRQTLGQGPEFLTYFQNEAQLEKSRLLSDRFSAERPKGSFSTLEIQRTEQGDSAMYLCASSPTGSGANVLTFGAGSRLTVL.

This clonotype was picked up a small number of times. CDR3 DNA sequence: TGTGCCAGCAGTGTCCCGGGGTTTCAGACAGATACGCAGTATTTT. It encodes CASSVPGFQTDTQYF. The chain joins TRBV12-3 or TRBV12-4 to TRBJ2-3; D possibly corresponds to TRBD2 (5 bases). Trimming took 5 bases from V and 3 from J, leaving 15 bases between them. The CDR3 loop spans 15 amino acids.

The sample holds many counts of this clonotype. This chain uses TRBV28 with TRBJ2-7; D perhaps matches TRBD2 (5 bases). The germline CDR1 and CDR2 sequences are MDHEN and SYDVKM. The CDR3 loop spans 14 amino acids. V lost 7 bases to trimming and J lost 5 bases, with 18 bases between them. CDR3 region: CASIMSGGQNEQYF. DNA of the CDR3: TGTGCCAGCATTATGAGCGGCGGGCAAAACGAGCAGTACTTC. Complete variable domain (other parts from reference TRBV28 and TRBJ2-7): DVKVTQSSRYLVKRTGEKVFLECVQDMDHENMFWYRQDPGLGLRLIYFSYDVKMKEKGDIPEGYSVSREKKERFSLILESASTNQTSMYLCASIMSGGQNEQYFGPGTRLTVT.

Many counts were recorded for this clonotype. The rearrangement links TRBV18 to TRBJ2-5, with D unclear. CDR1 is KGHSH and CDR2 is LQKENI in the germline V gene. This CDR3 comprises 14 residues. Trimming took off 2 bases at V and 0 bases at J, with 7 bases between the two ends. The CDR3 spells CASSPAGYQETQYF. The CDR3 DNA reads as TGTGCCAGCTCACCAGCAGGCTACCAAGAGACCCAGTACTTC.

Many counts were recorded for this clonotype. The CDR3 loop reads CRARGSLSYNEQFF. CDR3 nucleotides: TGCAGAGCACGAGGGAGCCTCTCCTACAATGAGCAGTTCTTC. J is TRBJ2-1 and V is TRBV20-1; TRBD2 is a possible D gene (5 bases). Germline V gene data show CDR1 as DFQATT and CDR2 as SNEGSKA (reference sequence). CDR3 length equals 14 residues.

J is TRBJ1-1 and V is TRBV14; a weak D match, TRBD1 (5 bases). The CDR3 runs to 13 residues. CDR1 SGHDN and CDR2 FVKESK come from the germline V gene. V dropped 7 bases and J dropped 0 bases, with 9 bases sitting between them. The CDR3 loop is CASTRQMNTEAFF. In nucleotides, the CDR3 is TGTGCCAGCACCCGACAGATGAACACTGAAGCTTTCTTT.

The V gene is TRBV29-1, the J gene TRBJ1-1, with unresolved D. Looked up from germline, CDR1 is SQVTM and CDR2 is ANQGSEA. Trimming took off 3 bases at V and 11 bases at J, with 10 bases between the two ends. CDR3 length equals 10 residues. CDR3 coding DNA: TGCAGCGTTGAGGCCTTGGTGGCTTTCTTT. It translates to CSVEALVAFF.

At least ten counts were recorded for this clonotype. The chain uses TRBV20-1 and TRBJ1-6, with D tentatively TRBD1 (6 bases). Looked up from germline, CDR1 is DFQATT and CDR2 is SNEGSKA (reference sequence). V was shortened by 0 bases and J by 7 bases, with 16 bases between the two germline ends. The CDR3 totals 16 residues. The CDR3 DNA sequence: TGCAGTGCTAGAGATGGGGGGGCGCCGTGGAATTCACCCCTCCACTTT. It codes for CSARDGGAPWNSPLHF.

In this sample, this clonotype is medium-sized. The chain couples TRBV27 to TRBJ1-1; a possible D gene is TRBD1 (6 bases). Trimming stripped 3 bases from V and 3 bases from J, with 14 bases between. The CDR3 contains 15 residues. Per the germline V gene, CDR1 is MNHEY and CDR2 is SMNVEV (reference sequence). CDR3 protein: CASSFTNRADTEAFF. CDR3 bases: TGTGCCAGCAGTTTTACTAACAGGGCGGACACTGAAGCTTTCTTT.

This clonotype occurred a few times. J is TRBJ1-3 and V is TRBV12-3 or TRBV12-4, with D possibly matching TRBD1 (5 bases). This CDR3 is 14 amino acids long. V was shortened by 6 bases and J by 7 bases, with 16 bases between the two germline ends. CDR3 amino acids: CASREQADRNTIYF. The CDR3, as DNA: TGTGCCAGCAGGGAACAGGCGGACCGGAACACCATATATTTT.

This clonotype was picked up many times. This chain uses TRBV5-1 with TRBJ1-6; D perhaps matches TRBD1 (5 bases). Germline assignment: CDR1 SGHRS and CDR2 YFSETQ. The CDR3 runs to 14 residues. Trimming left V 3 bases short and J 8 bases short, with 12 bases between. The CDR3 spells CASSSGREDSPLHF. DNA of the CDR3: TGCGCCAGCAGCTCAGGGAGAGAGGATTCACCCCTCCACTTT.

This chain joins TRBV20-1 and TRBJ1-1; the match to TRBD1 covers 9 bases. The CDR3 contains 14 residues. The V gene end was trimmed by 6 bases and the J gene end by 4 bases; junction bases not matched to a gene: 9. The germline gives CDR1 DFQATT, CDR2 SNEGSKA (reference sequence). CDR3 amino acids: CSAPSGTGSTEAFF. The CDR3 region has the DNA TGCAGTGCGCCTTCCGGGACAGGGAGCACTGAAGCTTTCTTT.